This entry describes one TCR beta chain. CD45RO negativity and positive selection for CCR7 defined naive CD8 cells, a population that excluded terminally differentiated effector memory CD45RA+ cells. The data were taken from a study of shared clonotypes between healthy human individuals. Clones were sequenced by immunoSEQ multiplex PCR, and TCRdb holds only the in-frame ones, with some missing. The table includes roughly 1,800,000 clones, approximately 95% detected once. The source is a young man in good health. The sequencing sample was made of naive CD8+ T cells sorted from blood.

Written as DNA, the CDR3 is TGTGCCAGCAGTGAAGCGCTTCCTCGGGGGGCGCGGAATCAGCCCCAGCATTTT. This translates into CASSEALPRGARNQPQHF. The gene calls are TRBV6-1 and TRBJ1-5, with TRBD1 as a possible D gene (6 bases). The germline gives CDR1 MNHNS, CDR2 SASEGT. Trimming pared 0 bases from V and 4 bases from J, leaving 19 bases between. This CDR3 comprises 18 residues.